This record concerns one TCR beta chain sequence. This specimen comes from a study of blood T cell repertoires in COVID-19. Whole-study context: Sites in the United States, Italy and Spain provided acute and convalescent COVID-19 samples.

Clones were sequenced by immunoSEQ multiplex PCR, and TCRdb holds only the in-frame ones, with some missing. The repertoire holds 200,000 to 250,000 clones, with approximately 84% as singletons. The ends lost 8 bases at V and 0 bases at J; junction bases unmatched: 3. The CDR3 contains 16 residues. Germline CDR1 is LGHDT and CDR2 is YNNKEL (reference sequence). The chain joins TRBV3-1 (or the pseudogene TRBV3-2) to TRBJ2-6; 11 bases are a match to TRBD1. The specimen was PBMCs or T cells enriched from blood (not recorded which). The receptor was derived from a man in his sixties who had recovered from COVID-19. CDR3 sequence: CASSGQGGSGANVLTF. The CDR3 nucleotides are TGTGCCAGCTCGGGACAGGGGGGCTCTGGGGCCAACGTCCTGACTTTC.